This T cell receptor (beta chain) was captured by sequencing in a study of cytomegalovirus exposure and HLA in healthy donors. General study findings and limits: The study listed under 200 cytomegalovirus-associated TCR beta chains.

Note on this clone: Antigen: not known.

The PCR was carried out with 60 Vbeta primers and 13 Jbeta primers. Sequenced by immunoSEQ multiplex PCR; TCRdb stores in-frame clones only, minus some. The table lists 45,000 to 70,000 clones. The CDR3 has 15 amino acids. With 0 bases removed from V and 1 base from J, the gap between germline ends came to 10 bases. Germline CDR1 SGHRS, CDR2 YFSETQ. The genes are TRBV5-1 and TRBJ1-1, with D possibly TRBD1 on 6 matching bases. This clonotype was obtained from a woman in her fifties or sixties in good health and CMV-seropositive. The sequenced sample consisted of PBMCs. The CDR3 coding sequence is TGCGCCAGCAGCTTGGCCAAAGGGGGGAACACTGAAGCTTTCTTT. This gives the protein CASSLAKGGNTEAFF.